These 8 T cell receptor beta chains share one sample of origin, sequenced in a study of CD8 T cells in Susac syndrome. cDNA came from about 0.5 to 1 ug RNA primed by random hexamers. MiXCR, applied by TCRdb to the immunoSEQ multiplex PCR reads, yields one record per CDR3 protein. The table shows about 240,000 distinct CDR3 sequences, with 90% to 97% occurring only once. Material: CD4+ T cells from PBMCs. The origin of the receptors is a human donor with Susac syndrome.

V is TRBV3-1 and J is TRBJ2-1; TRBD1 matches at 9 bases. The CDR3 sequence is 13 residues long. Germline V gene lookup returns CDR1 LGHDT and CDR2 YNNKEL (reference sequence). Unmatched junction bases numbered 4, after V lost 3 bases and J lost 10 bases. In DNA form, the CDR3 reads TGTGCCAGCAGCCAGACAGGGGGAATAGAGCAGTTCTTC. It translates to CASSQTGGIEQFF.

The chain recombines TRBV2 with TRBJ2-7; tentatively, D is TRBD1 (6 bases). This CDR3 region has 13 residues. CDR1 and CDR2 (germline): SNHLY, FYNNEI. The V end was cut by 2 bases, the J end by 3 bases, with 8 bases between. The chain's CDR3 is CASSERGHYEQYF. CDR3 coding DNA: TGTGCCAGCAGTGAAAGGGGACACTACGAGCAGTACTTC.

V usage is TRBV12-3 or TRBV12-4 and J usage is TRBJ1-2; 7 nucleotides line up with TRBD1. V was clipped by 4 bases and J by 7 bases; unmatched bases: 6. The CDR3 is made up of 13 amino acids. CDR3 nucleotides: TGTGCCAGCAGTTACACAGGGGCGGTTGGCTACACCTTC. This encodes CASSYTGAVGYTF.

The genes are TRBV28 and TRBJ1-5, with 7 bases fitting TRBD1. The CDR3 spans 15 residues. Germline V lookup: CDR1 MDHEN, CDR2 SYDVKM. V shed 6 bases, J shed 2 bases, and the junction held 7 bases outside the gene matches. The CDR3 reads CASRSQGKGNQPQHF. The DNA for the CDR3 is TGTGCCAGCAGGTCACAGGGGAAGGGCAATCAGCCCCAGCATTTT.

The rearrangement joins TRBV30 to TRBJ2-6, with D unresolved. This CDR3 contains 12 residues. Germline V CDR1 and CDR2: GTSNPN, SVGIG (reference sequence). Trimming left V 2 bases short and J 12 bases short, with 11 bases between. For the CDR3, the DNA is TGTGCCTGGAGTCGGCCGCCGGGCGTCCTGACTTTC. Its translation is CAWSRPPGVLTF.

The chain couples TRBV6-1 to TRBJ1-5; tentative D call: TRBD1 (6 bases). The CDR3 extends over 12 amino acids. From germline, CDR1 is MNHNS and CDR2 SASEGT. The V gene lost 8 bases and the J gene lost 5 bases, with 10 bases spanning the gap. CDR3 sequence (DNA): TGTGCCAGCCGGGACACGGATCAGCCCCAGCATTTT. As protein: CASRDTDQPQHF.

V gene TRBV3-1 combines with J gene TRBJ2-7; D is unclear. The CDR3 is 11 amino acids. The V and J ends lost 3 bases and 4 bases respectively, with 4 bases between them. The germline V gene has CDR1 LGHDT and CDR2 YNNKEL (reference sequence). The CDR3 DNA reads as TGTGCCAGCAGCCATACGTACGAGCAGTACTTC. Residues: CASSHTYEQYF.

The chain links TRBV12-3 or TRBV12-4 to TRBJ2-7; D unresolved. Trimming removed 3 bases at V and 0 bases at J, with 18 bases between. CDR3 length: 17 amino acids. The chain's CDR3 is CASSFFVSQERSYEQYF. The CDR3 DNA sequence: TGTGCCAGCAGTTTCTTTGTTAGCCAGGAACGCTCCTACGAGCAGTACTTC.